Sequencing of this T cell receptor (beta chain) was carried out in a study of tumor-infiltrating lymphocytes in primary liver carcinoma. Background on the study: Aged between 30 and 69 years, the patients were men and women.

The CDR3 sequence is 15 residues long. Germline V gene data show CDR1 as MNHEY and CDR2 as SVGAGI. V was cut by 2 bases and J by 1 base, with 12 bases left in between. Co-extraction yielded RNA and DNA from about 20-30 mg of unsorted bulk tissue. Researchers generated TCR beta cDNA from roughly 500 ng of total RNA, relying on a constant-region primer. ARM-PCR, slightly modified, supplied the TCR beta libraries through three nested multiplex PCR rounds. Rounds one and two of PCR, each of about 10 cycles, were primed with TRBV1-TRBV30 forward primers and a C-beta reverse primer. Each CDR3 protein gets one entry after TCRdb re-called the multiplex PCR reads with MiXCR. The table shows around 88,000 distinct CDR3 sequences, with roughly 70% occurring only once.

This receptor was obtained from a middle-aged man with primary liver carcinoma and hepatitis B virus infection. Sequenced material: tumor-adjacent normal liver tissue. V usage is TRBV6-5 and J usage is TRBJ2-7; D tentatively fits TRBD1 or TRBD2 (5 bases each). The CDR3 spells CASSYRDPRSYEQYF. The CDR3 DNA reads TGTGCCAGCAGTTACCGGGACCCCAGATCCTACGAGCAGTACTTC.